This T cell receptor beta chain was sequenced during a study of blood T cell repertoires in COVID-19. Study-level background: Sources were T cells, B-cell-depleted T cells, or PBMCs; the material itself was cDNA or gDNA.

Authors' data handling: Estimates of nucleated cell counts were drawn from the amplification of reference gene primers. Repertoires were generated with immunoSEQ multiplex PCR, while TCRdb's copy carries only in-frame clones and drops some. Clonal size and the V and J genes are those of that table, whereas D and trimming came from the DNA. There are hundreds of thousands of clones in the sample; around 88% occur only once, and about 2.2% lies in the top ten. This CDR3 region has 13 residues. The V and J ends lost 6 bases and 1 base respectively, with 9 bases between them. CDR1 LNHDA and CDR2 SQIVND come from the germline V gene (reference sequence). Remarks on this clone: In the same sample, other DNA sequences code for this CDR3.

The rearrangement joins TRBV19 to TRBJ1-1; no clear D. The clonotype was recovered from a woman in her 30s who had recovered from COVID-19. The material sequenced was peripheral blood. The CDR3 DNA reads TGTGCCAGTAGCATCAACAGGAACACTGAAGCTTTCTTT. Translating gives CASSINRNTEAFF.